The rows below give T cell receptor beta chains drawn from one sample of a study of blood T cell repertoires in COVID-19. Using immunoSEQ multiplex PCR, the repertoire was profiled, and TCRdb retains in-frame clones only, with some absent. The sample lists a few hundred thousand clones, about 86% occurring once. The sample comprised PBMCs or T cells enriched from blood (not recorded which). These receptors came from a woman in her thirties or forties with acute COVID-19. The CDR3 runs from the conserved cysteine through the conserved F or W. The order of the fields is V gene, D gene, clone size, J gene, CDR3 DNA, CDR3 protein. D genes are given only for firm matches. Some rows have no size entry. The others give once, few or many, or a class for an expanded clone.

V: TRBV23-1
D: TRBD1
size: .
J: TRBJ2-5
DNA: TGCGCCAGCAGTCAATTGGCCCCCCTGACAGGGGGCAAAGAGACCCAGTACTTC
CDR3: CASSQLAPLTGGKETQYF

V: TRBV18
D: TRBD2
size: few
J: TRBJ2-5
DNA: TGTGCCAGCTCACCCACAAACGGACTAGCGGGAGTCTTTCGGGAGACCCAGTACTTC
CDR3: CASSPTNGLAGVFRETQYF

V: TRBV20-1
D: .
size: few
J: TRBJ1-2
DNA: TGCAGTGCCGGAGGGTACTATGGCTACACCTTC
CDR3: CSAGGYYGYTF

V: TRBV6-5
D: .
size: .
J: TRBJ1-1
DNA: TGTGCCAGCAGTTACAAAGGGGTGGGGAACACTGAAGCTTTCTTT
CDR3: CASSYKGVGNTEAFF

V: TRBV6-1
D: TRBD1
size: few
J: TRBJ1-5
DNA: TGTGCCAGCAGTGCCCAATTCCGGACAGGGGGCCATAGCAATCAGCCCCAGCATTTT
CDR3: CASSAQFRTGGHSNQPQHF

V: TRBV29-1
D: TRBD1
size: .
J: TRBJ1-6
DNA: TGCAGCGTTGCCGACAGGGCCAATTCACCCCTCCACTTT
CDR3: CSVADRANSPLHF

V: TRBV29-1
D: TRBD1
size: .
J: TRBJ1-5
DNA: TGCAGCGTTTCAGGCCAGGGGGACCAGCCCCAGCATTTT
CDR3: CSVSGQGDQPQHF

V: TRBV2
D: .
size: .
J: TRBJ2-7
DNA: TGTGCCAGCAGTGAACACAACTACGAGCAGTACTTC
CDR3: CASSEHNYEQYF

V: TRBV7-3
D: TRBD1
size: .
J: TRBJ2-1
DNA: TGTGCCAGCAGCCTGGGACAGGCTTCCTACAATGAGCAGTTCTTC
CDR3: CASSLGQASYNEQFF

V: TRBV5-1
D: TRBD1
size: many
J: TRBJ1-2
DNA: TGCGCCAGCAGCTTAACACAGGGGAACTATGGCTACACCTTC
CDR3: CASSLTQGNYGYTF

V: TRBV5-1
D: .
size: .
J: TRBJ1-2
DNA: TGCGCCAGCAGCCCTTCATTGGAGGGTGGGAGCTATGGCTACACCTTC
CDR3: CASSPSLEGGSYGYTF

V: TRBV4-3
D: .
size: .
J: TRBJ1-4
DNA: TGCGCCAGCAGCCAAGCTCACTCAGGGAGGGAAAAACTGTTTTTT
CDR3: CASSQAHSGREKLFF

V: TRBV5-4
D: .
size: .
J: TRBJ2-4
DNA: TGTGCCAGCAGCCCAGGCAGTATACTAGCCAAAAACATTCAGTACTTC
CDR3: CASSPGSILAKNIQYF

V: TRBV14
D: TRBD2
size: .
J: TRBJ2-1
DNA: TGTGCCAGCAGCCAAGAAGACGGGAGGCTCTCCTACAATGAGCAGTTCTTC
CDR3: CASSQEDGRLSYNEQFF

V: TRBV4-2
D: TRBD2
size: .
J: TRBJ2-1
DNA: TGTGCCAGCAGCCAAGAAGCGGGGGGGACCTACAATGAGCAGTTCTTC
CDR3: CASSQEAGGTYNEQFF

V: TRBV27
D: .
size: .
J: TRBJ2-7
DNA: TGTGCCAGCAGTTTAGCAAGGGGGTACGAGCAGTACTTC
CDR3: CASSLARGYEQYF

V: TRBV5-4
D: TRBD1
size: few
J: TRBJ2-3
DNA: TGTGCCAGCAGCATCGGACAGGGGGGTTCAGATACGCAGTATTTT
CDR3: CASSIGQGGSDTQYF

V: TRBV9
D: .
size: .
J: TRBJ1-6
DNA: TGTGCCAGCAGCCTCGGCCCAGGGGATTCACCCCTCCACTTT
CDR3: CASSLGPGDSPLHF

V: TRBV5-1
D: TRBD1
size: .
J: TRBJ2-2
DNA: TGCGCCAGCAGCTTGGGGACAGGGGAATCCGGGGAGCTGTTTTTT
CDR3: CASSLGTGESGELFF

V: TRBV5-3
D: .
size: .
J: TRBJ1-5
DNA: TGTCCCTTCCTTAGCCCTAATCAGCCCCAGCATTTT
CDR3: CPFLSPNQPQHF

V: TRBV15
D: TRBD1
size: .
J: TRBJ1-4
DNA: TGTGCCACCAGCAGATCACCGGGACAGGGTGGGGAAAAACTGTTTTTT
CDR3: CATSRSPGQGGEKLFF

V: TRBV27
D: TRBD1
size: .
J: TRBJ1-2
DNA: TGTGCCAGCAGTTTAGCCCCGACAGGGTCCTATGGCTACACCTTC
CDR3: CASSLAPTGSYGYTF

V: TRBV4-2
D: TRBD2
size: .
J: TRBJ2-2
DNA: TGTGCCAGCAGCCCCGCGGCGGGAGGCAACACCGGGGAGCTGTTTTTT
CDR3: CASSPAAGGNTGELFF

V: TRBV7-9
D: .
size: .
J: TRBJ2-7
DNA: TGTGCCAGCAGCACGTACCGGGACAAAGCCTCCTACGAGCAGTACTTC
CDR3: CASSTYRDKASYEQYF

V: TRBV30
D: .
size: .
J: TRBJ1-3
DNA: TGTGCCTGGGACCGGGACACTGGAAACACCATATATTTT
CDR3: CAWDRDTGNTIYF

V: TRBV4-2
D: TRBD1
size: .
J: TRBJ2-5
DNA: TGTGCCAGCAGCCCGGACAGGGGGAAGACCCAGTACTTC
CDR3: CASSPDRGKTQYF

V: TRBV6-5
D: .
size: .
J: TRBJ1-6
DNA: TGTGCCAGCGGGGGGACCTCCTATAATTCACCCCTCCACTTT
CDR3: CASGGTSYNSPLHF

V: TRBV7-3
D: .
size: .
J: TRBJ1-5
DNA: TGTGCCAGCAGCCACCCGGGTGGGCCCCAGCATTTT
CDR3: CASSHPGGPQHF

V: TRBV25-1
D: TRBD2
size: many
J: TRBJ2-7
DNA: TGTGCCAGCAGTGGCCCGACAGCGGGGGGCTACGAGCAGTACTTC
CDR3: CASSGPTAGGYEQYF

V: TRBV2
D: .
size: .
J: TRBJ1-4
DNA: TGTGCCAGCAGTGGGCAGGGGCTTCTTAATGAAAAACTGTTTTTT
CDR3: CASSGQGLLNEKLFF

V: TRBV19
D: TRBD2
size: .
J: TRBJ2-6
DNA: TGTGCCAGTAGTTTTAGCGGGGGGGCCCTATCTGGGGCCAACGTCCTGACTTTC
CDR3: CASSFSGGALSGANVLTF

V: TRBV6-5
D: TRBD1
size: .
J: TRBJ2-7
DNA: TGTGCCAGCATCGTGACAGGGGGCTACGAGCAGTACTTC
CDR3: CASIVTGGYEQYF

V: TRBV19
D: TRBD2
size: .
J: TRBJ2-1
DNA: TGTGCCAGTAGGGACTACGCGGGAGTGCCAGATGAGCAGTTCTTC
CDR3: CASRDYAGVPDEQFF

V: TRBV19
D: .
size: once
J: TRBJ2-7
DNA: TGTGCCAGTAGTATTTTGGGGGGACGGTCCTACGAGCAGTACTTC
CDR3: CASSILGGRSYEQYF

V: TRBV9
D: .
size: many
J: TRBJ2-6
DNA: TGTGCCAGCAGCGTAGGCCCGGGGGGGGCCAACGTCCTGACTTTC
CDR3: CASSVGPGGANVLTF

V: TRBV10-3
D: .
size: .
J: TRBJ1-5
DNA: TGTGCCATCAGCGCGGCCCAGGGATCCCAGCCCCAGCATTTT
CDR3: CAISAAQGSQPQHF

V: TRBV4-2
D: .
size: .
J: TRBJ2-3
DNA: TGTGCCAGCAGCCCTCCTGGTAGCGTAAAGCCGGGCACAGATACGCAGTATTTT
CDR3: CASSPPGSVKPGTDTQYF

V: TRBV6-1
D: .
size: .
J: TRBJ2-2
DNA: TGTGCCAGCAGTGAAACCCCCCCTAGCAACCTCGACACCGGGGAGCTGTTTTTT
CDR3: CASSETPPSNLDTGELFF

V: TRBV6-5
D: TRBD1
size: .
J: TRBJ2-2
DNA: TGTGCCAGCAGGGTGGGGACAGGGGGTACCGGGGAGCTGTTTTTT
CDR3: CASRVGTGGTGELFF

V: TRBV19
D: .
size: .
J: TRBJ2-7
DNA: TGTGCCAGTGGGTCCGGGACAACCTACGAGCAGTACTTC
CDR3: CASGSGTTYEQYF